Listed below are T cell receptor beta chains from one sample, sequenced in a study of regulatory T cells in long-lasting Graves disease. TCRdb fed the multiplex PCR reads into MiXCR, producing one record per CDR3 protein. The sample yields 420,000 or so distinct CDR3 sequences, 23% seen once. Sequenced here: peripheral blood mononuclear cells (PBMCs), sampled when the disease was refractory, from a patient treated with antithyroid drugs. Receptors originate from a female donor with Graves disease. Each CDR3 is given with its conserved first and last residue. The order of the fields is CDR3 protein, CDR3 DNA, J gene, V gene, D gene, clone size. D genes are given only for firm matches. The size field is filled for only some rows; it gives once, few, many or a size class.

CASSPHRDRGYEQYF | TGTGCCAGCAGCCCGCACCGGGACAGGGGGTACGAGCAGTACTTC | TRBJ2-7 | TRBV7-2 | TRBD1 | many
CASQRQENEKLFF | TGTGCCAGCCAACGACAGGAAAATGAAAAACTGTTTTTT | TRBJ1-4 | TRBV2 | . | .
CSARDPDRNYEQYF | TGCAGTGCTAGAGACCCGGACAGAAACTACGAGCAGTACTTC | TRBJ2-7 | TRBV20-1 | . | .
CASSYRDRGSYEQYF | TGTGCCAGCAGTTACCGGGACAGGGGATCCTACGAGCAGTACTTC | TRBJ2-7 | TRBV6-5 | TRBD1 | many
CASSPSGAGKHGYTF | TGTGCCAGCAGCCCCTCGGGGGCAGGGAAGCATGGCTACACCTTC | TRBJ1-2 | TRBV5-6 | . | many
CSASSGGGPKDTQYF | TGCAGTGCTAGCTCGGGGGGAGGGCCGAAAGATACGCAGTATTTT | TRBJ2-3 | TRBV20-1 | TRBD2 | many
CASSLSRPGRSSGNTIYF | TGTGCCAGCAGTTTGTCCCGCCCGGGCAGGTCCTCTGGAAACACCATATATTTT | TRBJ1-3 | TRBV27 | . | many
CASSRQGSHEQFF | TGTGCCAGCAGCCGACAGGGGTCCCATGAGCAGTTCTTC | TRBJ2-1 | TRBV5-5 | TRBD1 | few
CASSVVGRSSTDTQYF | TGTGCCAGCAGCGTAGTTGGCAGATCTAGCACAGATACGCAGTATTTT | TRBJ2-3 | TRBV9 | . | .
CASSNTQGGAYEQYF | TGTGCCAGCAGCAACACACAGGGGGGAGCCTACGAGCAGTACTTC | TRBJ2-7 | TRBV6-1 | TRBD1 | .
CASSLGTSHTGELFF | TGCGCCAGCAGCTTAGGGACTAGCCACACCGGGGAGCTGTTTTTT | TRBJ2-2 | TRBV5-1 | TRBD2 | .
CASSPRTGFAVEAFF | TGTGCCAGCTCACCAAGGACAGGGTTCGCAGTTGAAGCTTTCTTT | TRBJ1-1 | TRBV18 | TRBD1 | few
CASSLDGGDLGEQYF | TGCGCCAGCAGCCTTGACGGGGGAGATTTGGGTGAGCAGTACTTC | TRBJ2-7 | TRBV5-1 | . | .
CSAERDGSYEQYF | TGCAGTGCCGAGCGAGACGGGAGCTACGAGCAGTACTTC | TRBJ2-7 | TRBV20-1 | . | many